The clone carrying this T cell receptor beta chain was observed a handful of times. This sample is part of a study of blood T cell repertoires in COVID-19. Original processing methods: Reference gene primers were amplified, and this amplification served to estimate nucleated cell counts. Some clones are missing from TCRdb's copy, which holds only in-frame ones; the method was immunoSEQ multiplex PCR. For V, J and clone size, that table is used; D and trimming come from the DNA. Here the sample spans under 200,000 clones, more than 65% being singletons. Sequencing used PBMCs or T cells enriched from blood (not recorded which). The origin of this receptor is a man between 50 and 59 years old who had recovered from COVID-19.

The CDR3 region is CASSLGQGAQPQHF. DNA for the CDR3: TGTGCCAGCAGCTTGGGACAGGGAGCCCAGCCCCAGCATTTT. The V gene is TRBV11-1, the J gene TRBJ1-5, with 9 bases identical to TRBD1. V was clipped by 3 bases and J by 7 bases; unmatched bases: 4. The CDR3 has 14 amino acids. Germline V CDR1 and CDR2: SGHAT, FQDESV (reference sequence).